The 16 T cell receptor beta chains reported below all come from one sample, sequenced in a study of T cells in Graves' hyperthyroidism and ophthalmopathy. Template material for amplifying TCR beta CDR3 regions consisted of RNA transcripts. In the first-round RT-PCR of the TCR CDR3, the HTBI primer set was used. In TCRdb, the multiplex PCR reads were re-called with MiXCR into one record per CDR3 protein. Here the sample spans around 370,000 distinct CDR3 sequences, less than 20% being singletons. Sequencing input: blood. These receptors were taken from a man younger than 30 with Graves' ophthalmopathy.

CDR3 nucleotides: TGTGCCAGCAGTTCCCCGGGCACTGGTCAAAATGAGCAGTTCTTC. Protein product: CASSSPGTGQNEQFF. The genes are TRBV12-3 or TRBV12-4 and TRBJ2-1; D unresolved. This CDR3 spans 15 amino acids. V was trimmed by 4 bases and J by 7 bases, leaving 17 bases between them.

This clonotype was detected ten times or more. CDR3 nucleotides: TGTGCCAGCCATCTAGCGGGGACCCAGCGAGAGACCCAGTACTTC. It translates to CASHLAGTQRETQYF. The rearrangement uses TRBV6-1 and TRBJ2-5, with TRBD2 matching 9 bases. V lost 8 bases and J lost 4; bases outside the gene matches: 11. Germline CDR1 is MNHNS and CDR2 is SASEGT. This CDR3 is 15 amino acids long.

This clonotype was observed many times. The chain joins TRBV20-1 to TRBJ1-1; TRBD1 is a possible D gene (5 bases). There are 16 residues in the CDR3. Germline CDR1 and CDR2: DFQATT and SNEGSKA (reference sequence). The V end lost 3 bases, the J end lost 1 base, and 18 bases lay between the germline ends. The DNA for the CDR3 is TGCAGTGCTAGGGTTCCTGTGGGGGGGACGAACACTGAAGCTTTCTTT. Translated: CSARVPVGGTNTEAFF.

This clonotype was observed many times. The chain recombines TRBV6-2 or TRBV6-3 with TRBJ1-1; a possible D gene is TRBD1 (6 bases). V shed 2 bases and J shed 3 bases, with 16 bases lying between them. The CDR3 totals 16 residues. Per the germline V gene, CDR1 is MNHEY and CDR2 is SVGEGT. This CDR3 is CASSYTIAGAYTEAFF. In DNA form, the CDR3 reads TGTGCCAGCAGTTACACGATCGCGGGGGCTTACACTGAAGCTTTCTTT.

The table lists this clonotype with many counts. The CDR3 coding sequence is TGTGCCAGCAGCCCTGGACAGGGAATCTACGAGCAGTACTTC. Amino acid sequence: CASSPGQGIYEQYF. The chain couples TRBV11-2 to TRBJ2-7, with 8 bases that match TRBD1. The ends lost 5 bases at V and 3 bases at J; junction bases unmatched: 6. Germline lookup yields CDR1 SGHAT and CDR2 FQNNGV. The CDR3 runs 14 residues.

This chain uses TRBV6-5 with TRBJ1-1; the D is unclear. Per the germline V gene, CDR1 is MNHEY and CDR2 is SVGAGI. V lost 2 bases and J lost 5, with 15 bases in between. The CDR3 is 15 residues long. CDR3 coding DNA: TGTGCCAGCAGTTACCATGGACGGGCTGGTACTGAAGCTTTCTTT. This translates into CASSYHGRAGTEAFF.

The CDR3 sequence: CASSFPNRADTEAFF. The CDR3 DNA sequence: TGTGCCAGCAGTTTTCCCAACAGGGCGGACACTGAAGCTTTCTTT. This sequence joins TRBV28 and TRBJ1-1, with D tentatively TRBD1 (6 bases). Germline V gene sequence: CDR1 MDHEN, CDR2 SYDVKM. Trimming removed 3 bases from V and 3 bases from J, with 14 bases in between. The CDR3 covers 15 residues.

There are many counts of this clonotype. The chain links TRBV6-1 to TRBJ1-4; 7 nucleotides match TRBD1. The CDR3 runs to 15 residues. CDR1 and CDR2 from the germline V gene are MNHNS and SASEGT. V dropped 4 bases and J dropped 5; count of bases not matched to a gene: 7. CDR3 bases: TGTGCCAGCAGTGCCCGACAGGGTCTCAATGAAAAACTGTTTTTT. This gives the protein CASSARQGLNEKLFF.

Many counts were recorded for this clonotype. The chain carries TRBV12-3 or TRBV12-4 and TRBJ2-3, with 16 bases that match TRBD2. V shed 3 bases and J 4 bases; nucleotides not matched to a gene: 1. The CDR3 is made up of 16 amino acids. The CDR3 sequence: CASSLGLAGGADTQYF. The DNA of the CDR3 is TGTGCCAGCAGTTTGGGACTAGCGGGGGGGGCAGATACGCAGTATTTT.

There are many counts of this clonotype. J is TRBJ1-2 and V is TRBV12-3 or TRBV12-4, with D uncertain. V was clipped by 6 bases and J by 7 bases, with 15 bases between them. This CDR3 is 13 amino acids long. CDR3 coding DNA: TGTGCCAGCAGCCCTTGGGCAGGATTTGGCTACACCTTC. Residues: CASSPWAGFGYTF.

This clonotype was observed many times. The chain joins TRBV12-3 or TRBV12-4 to TRBJ2-7, with D unclear. V lost 4 bases to trimming and J lost 5 bases, with 12 bases between them. This CDR3 is built from 13 residues. The CDR3 DNA reads TGTGCCAGCAGTTCCCCTCGGGTGGACGAGCAGTACTTC. Translated: CASSSPRVDEQYF.

The V gene is TRBV6-9, the J gene TRBJ2-7, with 10 bases that match TRBD1. V was clipped by 4 bases and J by 2 bases; unmatched bases: 2. Looked up from germline, CDR1 is MNHGY and CDR2 is SVAAGI. This CDR3 region has 14 residues. The CDR3 here is CASSWDRGAYEQYF. In nucleotides, the CDR3 is TGTGCCAGCAGTTGGGACAGGGGCGCCTACGAGCAGTACTTC.

The chain employs TRBV5-1 and TRBJ2-3; tentatively, D is TRBD2 (6 bases). CDR3 size: 14 residues. V dropped 5 bases and J dropped 2 bases, with 12 bases sitting between them. Germline assignment: CDR1 SGHRS and CDR2 YFSETQ. CDR3: CASRTGDTTDTQYF. In DNA, the CDR3 is TGCGCCAGCAGGACGGGGGATACCACAGATACGCAGTATTTT.

At least ten counts were recorded for this clonotype. The CDR3 protein is CASSPRLAGNTGELFF. The DNA for the CDR3 is TGTGCCAGCAGTCCGCGACTAGCGGGGAACACCGGGGAGCTGTTTTTT. The J gene is TRBJ2-2, the V gene TRBV12-3 or TRBV12-4; TRBD2 matches 10 bases. The ends lost 5 bases at V and 1 base at J; junction bases unmatched: 4. CDR3 length equals 16 residues.

This clonotype was seen repeatedly, ten times or more. The chain couples TRBV13 to TRBJ2-1; possible D gene TRBD2, 6 bases. In germline, CDR1 is PRHDT, CDR2 FYEKMQ (reference sequence). Between the trimmed V and J ends, which lost 3 bases and 2 bases, there was a span of 11 bases. The CDR3 runs 15 residues. The CDR3 here is CASSLGGDTYNEQFF. The CDR3 DNA reads TGTGCCAGCAGCTTGGGGGGAGATACCTACAATGAGCAGTTCTTC. Drawing the rest from reference TRBV13 and TRBJ2-1, the complete variable domain is AAGVIQSPRHLIKEKRETATLKCYPIPRHDTVYWYQQGPGQDPQFLISFYEKMQSDKGSIPDRFSAQQFSDYHSELNMSSLELGDSALYFCASSLGGDTYNEQFFGPGTRLTVL.

This clonotype has ten or more counts. This chain connects TRBV6-1 to TRBJ1-4; D gene uncertain. The CDR3 is 15 amino acids. The V gene lost 6 bases and the J gene lost 7 bases, with 18 bases spanning the gap. Germline CDR1 is MNHNS and CDR2 is SASEGT. The CDR3 DNA is TGTGCCAGCAGGAATCCGGGGTTAAAGGGTGAAAAACTGTTTTTT. This encodes CASRNPGLKGEKLFF.